The 27 T cell receptor beta chains below come from one sample, sequenced in a study of cytomegalovirus exposure and HLA in healthy donors. Primers included in the PCR were 60 Vbeta and 13 Jbeta primers. Produced via immunoSEQ multiplex PCR; TCRdb's table is partial and in-frame only. Of approximately 72,000 clones in the sample, 66% were seen once. Specimen: PBMCs. These receptors all stem from a man in his forties in good health and CMV-seropositive.

The chain carries TRBV9 and TRBJ2-5; 11 bases line up with TRBD1. V lost 0 bases and J lost 2; bases outside the gene matches: 3. CDR1 is SGDLS, CDR2 YYNGEE, per germline. This CDR3 is 16 amino acids long. CDR3: CASSVDGTGGQETQYF. The CDR3 coding sequence is TGTGCCAGCAGCGTAGACGGGACAGGGGGGCAAGAGACCCAGTACTTC.

This clone was detected only a few times. The rearrangement joins TRBV4-1 to TRBJ2-3; perhaps TRBD2 as D (6 bases). V was clipped by 5 bases and J by 7 bases, with 22 bases between them. CDR1 is MGHRA, CDR2 YSYEKL, per germline. The CDR3 is 16 residues long. CDR3 amino acids: CASSFLLRGSGNTQYF. The CDR3 DNA is TGCGCCAGCAGCTTCCTACTACGGGGTAGCGGTAATACGCAGTATTTT.

V usage is TRBV2 and J usage is TRBJ2-7, with 7 nucleotides matching TRBD1. The V segment lost 6 bases and the J segment 4 bases; nucleotides outside the gene matches: 15. This CDR3 spans 16 amino acids. Germline loops: CDR1 SNHLY, CDR2 FYNNEI. CDR3 in amino acids: CASSIEGQRGRYEQYF. The CDR3 DNA sequence: TGTGCCAGCAGCATAGAGGGACAGAGGGGACGGTACGAGCAGTACTTC.

CDR3 sequence reads: CASSYQTVLTGGGETQYF. The CDR3, as DNA: TGTGCCAGCAGCTACCAAACGGTCCTAACCGGGGGGGGAGAGACCCAGTACTTC. The rearrangement uses TRBV7-9 and TRBJ2-5, with TRBD2 matching over 8 bases. The V gene end was trimmed by 4 bases and the J gene end by 4 bases; junction bases not matched to a gene: 17. The V gene's germline CDR1 is SEHNR and CDR2 FQNEAQ (reference sequence). The CDR3 is made up of 18 amino acids.

The V call is TRBV5-4, the J call TRBJ2-3; 9 nucleotides agree with TRBD2. CDR1 and CDR2 (germline): SGHNT, YYREEE (reference sequence). The CDR3 totals 16 residues. Losses at the gene ends were 1 base for V and 1 base for J; bases not matched to a gene: 4. The CDR3 is CASSLSVAGGTDTQYF. The CDR3 DNA is TGTGCCAGCAGCTTGTCAGTAGCGGGGGGCACAGATACGCAGTATTTT.

J is TRBJ2-1 and V is TRBV5-8; D perhaps matches TRBD1 (7 bases). Germline lookup yields CDR1 SGHTS and CDR2 YDEGEE. This CDR3 has 13 residues. Trimming cost V 2 bases and J 6 bases, with 9 bases left between them. The CDR3 spells CASSFRGVNEQFF. The CDR3 region has the DNA TGTGCCAGCAGCTTCAGGGGGGTCAATGAGCAGTTCTTC.

The CDR3 bases are TGCGCCAGCTCCAATACAGGTTCCCCTAACTATGGCTACACCTTC. Amino acids: CASSNTGSPNYGYTF. The chain carries TRBV5-1 and TRBJ1-2, with TRBD1 as a possible D gene (5 bases). V lost 7 bases, J lost 0 bases, and 16 bases lay in between. CDR1 and CDR2 from the germline V gene are SGHRS and YFSETQ. The CDR3 covers 15 residues.

This clone was found a few times. The J gene is TRBJ2-7, the V gene TRBV21-1; TRBD2, as called in the table, went unchecked against the DNA. TRBV21-1 is recorded as a pseudogene. This CDR3 has 9 residues. This CDR3 reads CASPSEQYF. DNA of the CDR3: TGTGCCAGCCCCTCCGAGCAGTACTTC.

The rearrangement links TRBV5-1 to TRBJ1-1; D not certain. The CDR3 consists of 13 residues. V dropped 1 base and J dropped 4 bases, with 8 bases sitting between them. From germline, CDR1 is SGHRS and CDR2 YFSETQ. The CDR3 protein is CASSLKLFTEAFF. CDR3 DNA: TGCGCCAGCAGCTTGAAGCTATTCACTGAAGCTTTCTTT.

V usage is TRBV6-6 and J usage is TRBJ1-5; 7 bases are a match to TRBD1. CDR1 and CDR2 (germline): MNHNY, SVGAGI (reference sequence). The CDR3 extends over 15 amino acids. After removal of 2 bases from V and 2 bases from J, the junction contained 3 bases not matched to a gene. CDR3 loop: CASSYRTGGNQPQHF. The CDR3 nucleotides are TGTGCCAGCAGTTACCGGACAGGTGGCAATCAGCCCCAGCATTTT.

The chain joins TRBV6-1 to TRBJ1-5; 7 bases line up with TRBD1. The CDR3 covers 14 residues. V was pared by 3 bases and J by 3 bases, with 2 bases of the junction left unmatched. Germline assignment: CDR1 MNHNS and CDR2 SASEGT. Written as DNA, the CDR3 is TGTGCCAGCAGTGAGACAGGGAACAATCAGCCCCAGCATTTT. This encodes CASSETGNNQPQHF.

This clone showed up just a few times. The DNA for the CDR3 is TGTGCCAGCAGTCCGGGAAACAATCAGCCCCAGCATTTT. Protein product: CASSPGNNQPQHF. The genes are TRBV28 and TRBJ1-5; D is unresolved. The CDR3 spans 13 residues. The V gene lost 5 bases and the J gene lost 3 bases, with 8 bases spanning the gap. The germline V gene encodes CDR1 MDHEN and CDR2 SYDVKM.

This chain uses TRBV9 with TRBJ1-1; the D is unclear. V was cut by 2 bases and J by 4 bases, with 9 bases left in between. This CDR3 has 13 residues. Germline lookup yields CDR1 SGDLS and CDR2 YYNGEE. CDR3 DNA sequence: TGTGCCAGCAGCGTTCCGGGAGGCACTGAAGCTTTCTTT. Residues: CASSVPGGTEAFF.

The rearrangement uses TRBV7-2 and TRBJ1-6, with no clear D. This CDR3 contains 16 residues. V lost 3 bases and J lost 8, with 17 bases in between. The germline CDR1 and CDR2 sequences are SGHTA and FQGNSA. CDR3 sequence: CASSFGRGYEYSPLHF. The DNA of the CDR3 is TGTGCCAGCAGCTTTGGTCGCGGGTACGAGTATTCACCCCTCCACTTT.

This clone has just a few counts. This chain links TRBV6-5 with TRBJ2-2, with 9 bases lining up with TRBD1. CDR3 length equals 16 residues. Trimming cost V 2 bases and J 4 bases; bases outside gene matches: 5. Germline CDR1 is MNHEY and CDR2 is SVGAGI. The CDR3 spells CASSYPQGAVTGELFF. The CDR3, as DNA: TGTGCCAGCAGTTACCCACAGGGGGCGGTCACCGGGGAGCTGTTTTTT.

The V and J genes are TRBV6-5 and TRBJ1-6, with 7 positions matching TRBD1. The junction had 4 bases not matched to a gene; V was cut back by 4 bases and J by 7 bases. CDR3 length equals 14 residues. The germline CDR1 and CDR2 sequences are MNHEY and SVGAGI. The CDR3 nucleotides are TGTGCCAGCAGTTTGCAGGGGGGAAATTCACCCCTCCACTTT. Protein: CASSLQGGNSPLHF.

This clone was seen a few times. This sequence joins TRBV2 and TRBJ1-5; D unresolved. The CDR3 has 13 amino acids. Trimming shortened V by 7 bases and J by 0 bases, and 7 bases separated the two germline ends. CDR1 is SNHLY and CDR2 is FYNNEI in the germline V gene. CDR3 amino acids: CASNRNSNQPQHF. The CDR3 DNA is TGTGCCAGCAATCGTAATAGCAATCAGCCCCAGCATTTT. Full variable domain (remainder filled in from reference TRBV2 and TRBJ1-5): EPEVTQTPSHQVTQMGQEVILRCVPISNHLYFYWYRQILGQKVEFLVSFYNNEISEKSEIFDDQFSVERPDGSNFTLKIRSTKLEDSAMYFCASNRNSNQPQHFGDGTRLSIL.

CDR3 in DNA: TGTGCCAGCCGGATGGGAGGGAAGGGGCAGGACCAAGAGACCCAGTACTTC. Translation gives CASRMGGKGQDQETQYF. This rearrangement joins TRBV7-9 to TRBJ2-5; 7 bases fit TRBD2. This CDR3 is built from 17 residues. CDR1 and CDR2 (germline): SEHNR, FQNEAQ (reference sequence). V trimming: 8 bases; J trimming: 0 bases; junction bases outside the gene matches: 15.

The chain has TRBV5-1 and TRBJ2-5; a possible D gene is TRBD2 (5 bases). The DNA end lines up better with TRBJ2-7; the J call may be wrong. Per the germline V gene, CDR1 is SGHRS and CDR2 is YFSETQ. This CDR3 region has 14 residues. CDR3 sequence: CASSLVGSSYEQYF. The CDR3 nucleotides are TGCGCCAGCAGCTTGGTAGGGAGCTCCTACGAGCAGTACTTC.

The chain joins TRBV30 to TRBJ2-5, with 9 bases lining up with TRBD2. The DNA end favors TRBJ2-7, so the J call may be wrong. The CDR3 totals 14 residues. The V gene's germline CDR1 is GTSNPN and CDR2 SVGIG (reference sequence). CDR3 in amino acids: CAWRERGASYEQYF. CDR3 nucleotide sequence: TGTGCCTGGAGAGAGCGGGGGGCATCCTACGAGCAGTACTTC.

The chain links TRBV6-5 to TRBJ1-2; TRBD1 might be the D (5 bases). The CDR3 has 13 amino acids. Germline CDR1 reads MNHEY; CDR2 reads SVGAGI. Trimming removed 0 bases at V and 5 bases at J, with 7 bases between. The CDR3 reads CASSYSPGYGYTF. The CDR3 bases are TGTGCCAGCAGTTACTCTCCAGGGTATGGCTACACCTTC.

The J gene is TRBJ1-1, the V gene TRBV28; D is ambiguous. V shed 10 bases and J shed 1 base, with 16 bases lying between them. CDR1 MDHEN and CDR2 SYDVKM come from the germline V gene. The length of the CDR3 is 14 residues. The CDR3 here is CATLVGQANTEAFF. DNA for the CDR3: TGTGCCACCCTGGTTGGGCAGGCGAACACTGAAGCTTTCTTT.

This rearrangement joins TRBV7-9 to TRBJ1-1, with D possibly matching TRBD1 (6 bases). This CDR3 is built from 12 residues. V was trimmed by 4 bases and J by 3 bases, leaving 6 bases between them. CDR1 and CDR2 from the germline V gene are SEHNR and FQNEAQ (reference sequence). CDR3 protein: CASSWTDTEAFF. The CDR3 nucleotides are TGTGCCAGCAGCTGGACAGACACTGAAGCTTTCTTT.

CDR3: CATSRTGAKNIQYF. CDR3 nucleotides: TGTGCCACCAGCAGGACAGGGGCCAAAAACATTCAGTACTTC. This sequence joins TRBV15 and TRBJ2-4; 7 nucleotides line up with TRBD1. Germline V gene sequence: CDR1 LNHNV, CDR2 YYDKDF (reference sequence). This CDR3 has 14 amino acids. V lost 3 bases, J lost 1 base, and 0 bases stayed unmatched.

The chain employs TRBV28 and TRBJ1-6, with D possibly TRBD1 on 5 matching bases. This CDR3 comprises 14 residues. Germline lookup yields CDR1 MDHEN and CDR2 SYDVKM. Trimming stripped 6 bases from V and 9 bases from J, with 15 bases between. CDR3 loop: CASSTAGGGSPLHF. CDR3 nucleotides: TGTGCCAGCAGCACCGCCGGGGGTGGTTCACCCCTCCACTTT.

The chain combines TRBV25-1 with TRBJ1-4; weak D call: TRBD1 (5 bases). Trimming shortened V by 6 bases and J by 11 bases, and 10 bases separated the two germline ends. Per germline, CDR1 MGHDK and CDR2 SYGVNS. The CDR3 length is 11 residues. The chain's CDR3 is CASRGGRKLFF. The CDR3 nucleotides are TGTGCCAGCAGGGGGGGGAGGAAACTGTTTTTT.

The chain is built from TRBV20-1 and TRBJ1-2; D possibly corresponds to TRBD1 (6 bases). CDR3 length: 11 amino acids. CDR1 and CDR2 from the germline V gene are DFQATT and SNEGSKA (reference sequence). The V gene lost 4 bases and the J gene lost 6 bases, with 9 bases spanning the gap. The CDR3 loop is CSATDSHGYTF. CDR3 bases: TGCAGTGCTACGGACAGTCATGGCTACACCTTC.